These T cell receptor beta chains were read from a single sample in a study of blood T cell repertoires in COVID-19. Here immunoSEQ multiplex PCR was the method, and the copy in TCRdb shows in-frame clones only, minus some. The data contain some 320,000 clones, over 85% of them singletons. Specimen: PBMCs or T cells enriched from blood (not recorded which). The receptor set was obtained from a man aged 55 to 70 who had recovered from COVID-19. Each CDR3 is given with its conserved first and last residue. The order of the fields is D gene, clone size, V gene, J gene, CDR3 DNA, CDR3 protein. The D gene is left open where the match is weak. Part of the rows lack a size; the others show once, few, many or a class for expanded clones.

D: NA; size: NA; V: TRBV5-1; J: TRBJ2-6; DNA: TGCGCCAGCAGCTTGACCTTCGACAGAACCAGCGTCTCTGGGGCCAACGTCCTGACTTTC; CDR3: CASSLTFDRTSVSGANVLTF
D: NA; size: NA; V: TRBV5-8; J: TRBJ2-5; DNA: TGTGCCAGCCCGCAGGGAAGTCTCCAAGAGACCCAGTACTTC; CDR3: CASPQGSLQETQYF
D: TRBD2; size: NA; V: TRBV30; J: TRBJ2-7; DNA: TGTGCCTGGGAACTAGCGGGGAACCTACGAGCGCAGTACTTC; CDR3: CAWELAGNLRAQYF
D: NA; size: NA; V: TRBV5-6; J: TRBJ2-1; DNA: TGTGCCAGCAGCTTGGGTAGGGGCGATGAGCAGTTCTTC; CDR3: CASSLGRGDEQFF
D: TRBD1; size: NA; V: TRBV3-1/TRBV3-2; J: TRBJ2-7; DNA: TGTGCCAGCAGCCAATACACAGGGGGCGCGTACGAGCAGTACTTC; CDR3: CASSQYTGGAYEQYF
D: TRBD1; size: NA; V: TRBV5-1; J: TRBJ2-2; DNA: TGCGCCAGCAGCTTGAAGTGGGGACAGGGACTCACCGGGGAGCTGTTTTTT; CDR3: CASSLKWGQGLTGELFF
D: NA; size: NA; V: TRBV7-2; J: TRBJ1-5; DNA: TGTGCCAGCAGCGGAGGGCGTCGGGGTCAGCCCCAGCATTTT; CDR3: CASSGGRRGQPQHF
D: TRBD2; size: NA; V: TRBV5-4; J: TRBJ2-7; DNA: TGTGCCAGCAGCTTGGGGACTAGCGGGGGGGCTTGGTCCTACGAGCAGTACTTC; CDR3: CASSLGTSGGAWSYEQYF
D: NA; size: NA; V: TRBV4-2; J: TRBJ2-2; DNA: TGTGCCAGCAGCCAAGAGAAAGGAGGGTACACCGGGGAGCTGTTTTTT; CDR3: CASSQEKGGYTGELFF
D: NA; size: NA; V: TRBV24-1; J: TRBJ1-2; DNA: TGTGCCACCAGTGATTTTCGGACAGAGGATGGCTACACCTTC; CDR3: CATSDFRTEDGYTF
D: NA; size: NA; V: TRBV6-1; J: TRBJ2-3; DNA: TGTGCCAGCAGTGAACGGGGATATACGCAGTATTTT; CDR3: CASSERGYTQYF
D: TRBD2; size: NA; V: TRBV11-3; J: TRBJ2-7; DNA: TGTGCCAGCAGCTTAGGTAGCGGGGTATCCTACGAGCAGTACTTC; CDR3: CASSLGSGVSYEQYF
D: NA; size: NA; V: TRBV29-1; J: TRBJ1-2; DNA: TGCAGCGTTGCCTCGGCCAGGGGTGGCTACACCTTC; CDR3: CSVASARGGYTF
D: TRBD1; size: NA; V: TRBV4-1; J: TRBJ2-6; DNA: TGCGCCAGCAGCCAAGCGGGGCAGGGGGCTCCTGGGGCCAACGTCCTGACTTTC; CDR3: CASSQAGQGAPGANVLTF
D: TRBD2; size: NA; V: TRBV18; J: TRBJ2-1; DNA: TGTGCCAGCTCACCACGGACTAGCGGGGACAATGAGCAGTTCTTC; CDR3: CASSPRTSGDNEQFF
D: TRBD1; size: NA; V: TRBV30; J: TRBJ1-4; DNA: TGTGCCTGGAGTGGCTTAGGACAGGGGTCAACTAATGAAAAACTGTTTTTT; CDR3: CAWSGLGQGSTNEKLFF
D: NA; size: NA; V: TRBV19; J: TRBJ1-2; DNA: TGTGCCAGTAGTATGGGAGGACACCACTATGGCTACACCTTC; CDR3: CASSMGGHHYGYTF
D: NA; size: NA; V: TRBV6-5; J: TRBJ1-6; DNA: TGTGCCAGCCATCGGGAGGGCAGGGCAAATTCACCCCTCCACTTT; CDR3: CASHREGRANSPLHF
D: NA; size: NA; V: TRBV7-8; J: TRBJ1-4; DNA: TGTGCCAGCAGCTCGTCCGGGGCTAATGAAAAACTGTTTTTT; CDR3: CASSSSGANEKLFF
D: TRBD1; size: NA; V: TRBV18; J: TRBJ2-7; DNA: TGTGCCAGCTCACCACCTAGGATTGGGACAGGGGGTCTCGAGCAGTACTTC; CDR3: CASSPPRIGTGGLEQYF
D: TRBD2; size: NA; V: TRBV29-1; J: TRBJ2-4; DNA: TGCAGCGTAGTAGCGGGAGCCAAAAACATTCAGTACTTC; CDR3: CSVVAGAKNIQYF
D: TRBD1; size: NA; V: TRBV5-1; J: TRBJ1-1; DNA: TGCGCCAGCAGGGAGACAGGGGGCGCGTTGACGGGAGCTTTCTTT; CDR3: CASRETGGALTGAFF
D: TRBD1; size: NA; V: TRBV19; J: TRBJ1-5; DNA: TGTGCCAGTAGACGACAGGGGGCAGTGAACCAGGTCAGCAATCAGCCCCAGCATTTT; CDR3: CASRRQGAVNQVSNQPQHF
D: NA; size: NA; V: TRBV6-5; J: TRBJ2-7; DNA: TGTGCCAGCAGTCTGCGGATAACCTCCTACGAGCAGTACTTC; CDR3: CASSLRITSYEQYF
D: NA; size: NA; V: TRBV6-5; J: TRBJ2-1; DNA: TGTGCCAGCAGTTACACCCTCGGTGGTCTCGGTGAGCAGTTCTTC; CDR3: CASSYTLGGLGEQFF
D: TRBD1; size: NA; V: TRBV3-1/TRBV3-2; J: TRBJ1-2; DNA: TGTGCCAGCAGAGGGACAGACCCCTATGGCTACACCTTC; CDR3: CASRGTDPYGYTF
D: NA; size: NA; V: TRBV2; J: TRBJ2-3; DNA: TGTGCCAGCAGTGGGACACATAGCACAGATACGCAGTATTTT; CDR3: CASSGTHSTDTQYF
D: NA; size: once; V: TRBV10-3; J: TRBJ1-1; DNA: TGTGCCATCCGCGCGGGGGCAGGGAGGGGAAACACTGAAGCTTTCTTT; CDR3: CAIRAGAGRGNTEAFF
D: TRBD1; size: NA; V: TRBV6-2/TRBV6-3; J: TRBJ1-1; DNA: TGTGCCAGCAGCCCACTACAGGGGGCCATGAACACTGAAGCTTTCTTT; CDR3: CASSPLQGAMNTEAFF
D: TRBD1; size: NA; V: TRBV29-1; J: TRBJ2-7; DNA: TGCAGCGGGGGACAGGGAAGATACGAGCAGTACTTC; CDR3: CSGGQGRYEQYF
D: NA; size: NA; V: TRBV29-1; J: TRBJ2-5; DNA: TGCAGCGTTAGGGACACTAAGGGGGAGACCCAGTACTTC; CDR3: CSVRDTKGETQYF
D: TRBD2; size: NA; V: TRBV6-6; J: TRBJ2-2; DNA: TGTGCCAGCACCCCGGGGGGTGGCGGGGAGCTGTTTTTT; CDR3: CASTPGGGGELFF
D: NA; size: NA; V: TRBV27; J: TRBJ2-2; DNA: TGTGCCAGCAATAAGGGGCGGTTCGCGAACACCGGGGAGCTGTTTTTT; CDR3: CASNKGRFANTGELFF
D: TRBD1; size: NA; V: TRBV5-1; J: TRBJ1-1; DNA: TGCGCCAGCAGCATAGAACAGGGGGGCACTGAAGCTTTCTTT; CDR3: CASSIEQGGTEAFF
D: NA; size: NA; V: TRBV18; J: TRBJ1-4; DNA: TGTGCCAGCTCACCTTCCGACAGTAGTAATGAAAAACTGTTTTTT; CDR3: CASSPSDSSNEKLFF
D: NA; size: NA; V: TRBV2; J: TRBJ1-6; DNA: TGTGCCAGCAGTGAAAGATTTAGTTCACCCCTCCACTTT; CDR3: CASSERFSSPLHF
D: TRBD2; size: NA; V: TRBV5-1; J: TRBJ2-1; DNA: TGCGCCAGCAGCTTGGTGGGTAGCGGGATGTTCTTC; CDR3: CASSLVGSGMFF
D: NA; size: NA; V: TRBV2; J: TRBJ2-5; DNA: TGTGCCAGCAGTGAAGACAGGGTGTACCAAGAGACCCAGTACTTC; CDR3: CASSEDRVYQETQYF
D: NA; size: NA; V: TRBV9; J: TRBJ1-1; DNA: TGTGCCAGCAGCGTACAAGACAGCATGAACACTGAAGCTTTCTTT; CDR3: CASSVQDSMNTEAFF
D: TRBD2; size: NA; V: TRBV10-1; J: TRBJ2-3; DNA: TGCGCCAGCAGTCCGGGGGGGACAGATACGCAGTATTTT; CDR3: CASSPGGTDTQYF
D: TRBD1; size: NA; V: TRBV24-1; J: TRBJ2-7; DNA: TGTGCCACCAGTGATTTAGGGACAGGTGACGAGCAGTACTTC; CDR3: CATSDLGTGDEQYF
D: NA; size: NA; V: TRBV6-1; J: TRBJ1-1; DNA: TGTGCCAGCAGTGAAGGGCCGGGAAACACTGAAGCTTTCTTT; CDR3: CASSEGPGNTEAFF
D: NA; size: NA; V: TRBV7-8; J: TRBJ2-2; DNA: TGTGCCAGCAGCTTAGGCGGGGCTTTGGAAACCGGGGAGCTGTTTTTT; CDR3: CASSLGGALETGELFF
D: NA; size: NA; V: TRBV4-1; J: TRBJ2-7; DNA: TGCGCCAGCAGCCAAGTAGCAGGGGTGAACGAGCAGTACTTC; CDR3: CASSQVAGVNEQYF
D: NA; size: NA; V: TRBV12-3/TRBV12-4; J: TRBJ2-7; DNA: TGTGCCAGCAGGTTTTCCCGGGAGTACGAGCAGTACTTC; CDR3: CASRFSREYEQYF
D: TRBD2; size: NA; V: TRBV13; J: TRBJ2-1; DNA: TGTGCCAGCAGCATAAGCGGGGGGAAATACAATGAGCAGTTCTTC; CDR3: CASSISGGKYNEQFF
D: NA; size: NA; V: TRBV7-9; J: TRBJ1-5; DNA: TGTGCCAGCAGCACCGGAGTTCAGCCCCAGCATTTT; CDR3: CASSTGVQPQHF
D: TRBD1; size: NA; V: TRBV11-2; J: TRBJ2-7; DNA: TGTGCCAGCAGCCCCCGAACAGGGGACGAGCAGTACTTC; CDR3: CASSPRTGDEQYF
D: NA; size: once; V: TRBV3-1/TRBV3-2; J: TRBJ1-3; DNA: TGTGCCAGCAGCCGGCCCCGGGAGGTCTCTGGAAACACCATATATTTT; CDR3: CASSRPREVSGNTIYF